This entry features one TCR delta chain sequence. It may be a read error: a sequence one base away is much more abundant. TCRdb re-called the RT-PCR reads via CATT. The sample holds 3,300 or so delta-chain clones, around an eighth seen once. J gave up 10 bases and V 0 bases, and 23 bases lay outside the gene matches. CDR1 GEAIGNYY and CDR2 EKD come from the germline V gene. The CDR3 is 19 amino acids. The sample is drawn from a study of gamma-delta T cells after stem cell transplantation. V is TRDV2 and J is TRDJ1; 9 bases are shared with TRDD3. The J gene, missing from TCRdb, was assigned here through DNA to germline matching. The sequence derives from a human donor. It is not recorded whose cells these are; they may come from a transplant donor. The sequencing sample was made of gamma-delta T cells. The CDR3 region is CACDTARGTRNWGRRGLIF. The CDR3 bases are TGTGCCTGTGACACCGCAAGAGGTACTAGGAACTGGGGGAGACGGGGACTCATCTTT.